Listed below are T cell receptor beta chains from one sample, sequenced in a study of response to subunit inactivated influenza vaccine. TCRdb re-derived calls from the RT-PCR reads in MiXCR, one entry per CDR3 protein. The sample records about 800,000 distinct CDR3 sequences, around 21% being singletons. The sample was PBMCs from blood, taken 4 to 6 days after vaccination. The receptors originated from a man aged 45-65 years who received an inactivated influenza vaccine. The CDR3 runs from the conserved cysteine through the conserved F or W. The order of the fields is D gene, V gene, CDR3 length, clone size, J gene, CDR3 DNA, CDR3 protein. The D gene is left open where the match is weak. For some rows the clone size is stated as once, few or many, or as a class when expanded; others skip it.

>.|TRBV29-1|13|.|TRBJ2-5
TGCAGCCTCGCGGGGCTGAGGGGAGAGACCCAGTACTTC
CSLAGLRGETQYF
>TRBD1|TRBV28|16|.|TRBJ2-1
TGTGCCAGCAGTGGGCACGGGGACAGCCTATACAATGAGCAGTTCTTC
CASSGHGDSLYNEQFF
>TRBD1|TRBV4-2|15|few|TRBJ2-7
TGTGCCAGCAGCCAAGCCCGTCGACAGGGGCTCGAGCAGTACTTC
CASSQARRQGLEQYF
>.|TRBV18|13|.|TRBJ2-4
TGTGCCAGCTCACCAGGCTCAAGGAACATTCAGTACTTC
CASSPGSRNIQYF
>.|TRBV7-9|14|.|TRBJ2-3
TGTGCCAGCAGCTTAGAGGTCAACTTAGATACGCAGTATTTT
CASSLEVNLDTQYF
>.|TRBV5-1|12|many|TRBJ2-7
TGCGCCAGCAGCTTGAGGAGCTACGAGCAGTACTTC
CASSLRSYEQYF
>.|TRBV5-1|16|few|TRBJ2-5
TGCGCCAGCAGCTTGGTTCAGGGAACGGGCCAAGAGACCCAGTACTTC
CASSLVQGTGQETQYF
>TRBD1|TRBV7-2|15|few|TRBJ2-1
TGTGCCAGCAGCATTCGACAGGGTTCCTACAATGAGCAGTTCTTC
CASSIRQGSYNEQFF
>.|TRBV27|13|few|TRBJ2-2
TGTGCCAGCAGTTTTTATAGTGCCGGGGAGCTGATTTTT
CASSFYSAGELIF
>TRBD1|TRBV11-2|14|few|TRBJ2-1
TGTGCCAGCAGCTTACTACAGGGGGCGATGGAGCAGTTCTTC
CASSLLQGAMEQFF
>TRBD1|TRBV20-1|16|.|TRBJ1-5
TGCAGTGCTTCGAGCCGGGACAGACGACGGAATCAGCCCCAGCATTTT
CSASSRDRRRNQPQHF